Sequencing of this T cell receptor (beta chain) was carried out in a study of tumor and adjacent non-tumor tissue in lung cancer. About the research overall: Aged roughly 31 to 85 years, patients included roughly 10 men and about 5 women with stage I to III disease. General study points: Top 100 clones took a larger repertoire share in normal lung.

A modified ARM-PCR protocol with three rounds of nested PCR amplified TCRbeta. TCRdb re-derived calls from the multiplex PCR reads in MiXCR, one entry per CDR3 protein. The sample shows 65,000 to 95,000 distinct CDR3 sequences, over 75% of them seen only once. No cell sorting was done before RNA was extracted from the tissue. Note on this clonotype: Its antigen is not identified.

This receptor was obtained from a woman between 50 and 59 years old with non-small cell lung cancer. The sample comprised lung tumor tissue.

The CDR3 reads CSVEPGWSSTDTQYF. DNA for the CDR3: TGCAGCGTTGAGCCTGGCTGGAGTAGCACAGATACGCAGTATTTT. The J gene is TRBJ2-3, the V gene TRBV29-1, with D uncertain. Per germline, CDR1 SQVTM and CDR2 ANQGSEA. V was cut by 3 bases and J by 0 bases, with 13 bases left in between. CDR3 length: 15 residues.